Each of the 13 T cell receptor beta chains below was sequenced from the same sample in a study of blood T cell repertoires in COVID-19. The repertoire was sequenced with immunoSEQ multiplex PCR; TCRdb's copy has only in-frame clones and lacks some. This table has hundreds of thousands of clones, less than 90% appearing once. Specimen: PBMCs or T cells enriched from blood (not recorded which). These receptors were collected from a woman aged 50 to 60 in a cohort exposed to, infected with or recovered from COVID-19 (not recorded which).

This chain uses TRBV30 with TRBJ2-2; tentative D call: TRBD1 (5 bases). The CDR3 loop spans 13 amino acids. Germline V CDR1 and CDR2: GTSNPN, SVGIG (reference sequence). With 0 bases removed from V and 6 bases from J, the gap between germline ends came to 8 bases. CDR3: CAWSVPGPGELFF. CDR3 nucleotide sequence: TGTGCCTGGAGTGTACCAGGGCCCGGGGAGCTGTTTTTT.

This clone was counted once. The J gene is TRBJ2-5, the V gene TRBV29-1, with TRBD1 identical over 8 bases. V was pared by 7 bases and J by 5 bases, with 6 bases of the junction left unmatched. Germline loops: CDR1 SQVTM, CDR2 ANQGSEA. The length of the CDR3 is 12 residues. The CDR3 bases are TGCAGCGGCCAGGGGGCCTGGGAGACCCAGTACTTC. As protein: CSGQGAWETQYF.

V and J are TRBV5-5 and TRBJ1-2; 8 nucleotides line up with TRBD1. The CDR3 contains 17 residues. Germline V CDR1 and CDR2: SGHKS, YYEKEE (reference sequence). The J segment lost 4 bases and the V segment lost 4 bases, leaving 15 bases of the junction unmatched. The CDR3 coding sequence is TGTGCCAGCAGCCCCCGACAGGGGCCTACAATTACCTATGGCTACACCTTC. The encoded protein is CASSPRQGPTITYGYTF.

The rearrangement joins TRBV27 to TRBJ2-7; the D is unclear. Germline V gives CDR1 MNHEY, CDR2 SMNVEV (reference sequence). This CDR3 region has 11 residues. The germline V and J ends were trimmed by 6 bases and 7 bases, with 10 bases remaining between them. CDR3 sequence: CASSKYGEQYF. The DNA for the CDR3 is TGTGCCAGCAGCAAATACGGGGAGCAGTACTTC.

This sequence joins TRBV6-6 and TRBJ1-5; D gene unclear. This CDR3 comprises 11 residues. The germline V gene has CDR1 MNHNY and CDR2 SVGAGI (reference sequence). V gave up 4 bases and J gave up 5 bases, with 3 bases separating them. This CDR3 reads CASSSDQPQHF. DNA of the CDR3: TGTGCCAGCAGTTCCGATCAGCCCCAGCATTTT.

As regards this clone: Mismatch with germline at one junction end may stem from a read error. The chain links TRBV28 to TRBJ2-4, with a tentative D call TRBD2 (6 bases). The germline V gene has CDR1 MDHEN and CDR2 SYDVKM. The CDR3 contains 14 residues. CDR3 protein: CATSVGPDGGIQYF. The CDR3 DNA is TGTGCCACCAGTGTGGGGCCCGACGGGGGCATTCAGTACTTC.

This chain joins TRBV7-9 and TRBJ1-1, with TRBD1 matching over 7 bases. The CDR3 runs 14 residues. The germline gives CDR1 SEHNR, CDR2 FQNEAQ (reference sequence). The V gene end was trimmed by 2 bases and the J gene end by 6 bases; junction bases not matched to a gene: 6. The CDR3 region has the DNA TGTGCCAGCAGCTTACGACAGGGCTTCGCTGAAGCTTTCTTT. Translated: CASSLRQGFAEAFF.

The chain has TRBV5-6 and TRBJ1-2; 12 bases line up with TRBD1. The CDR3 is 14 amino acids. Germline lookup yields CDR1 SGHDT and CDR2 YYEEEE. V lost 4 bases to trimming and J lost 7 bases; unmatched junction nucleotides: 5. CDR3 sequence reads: CASSKGQGAGGYTF. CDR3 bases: TGTGCCAGCAGCAAGGGACAGGGGGCAGGTGGCTACACCTTC.

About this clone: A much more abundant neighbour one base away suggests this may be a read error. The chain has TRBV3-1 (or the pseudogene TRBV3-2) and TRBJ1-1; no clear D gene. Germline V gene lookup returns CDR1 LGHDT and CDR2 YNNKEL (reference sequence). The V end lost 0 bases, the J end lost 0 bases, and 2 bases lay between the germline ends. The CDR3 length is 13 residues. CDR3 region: CASSQDMNTEAFF. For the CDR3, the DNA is TGTGCCAGCAGCCAAGATATGAACACTGAAGCTTTCTTT.

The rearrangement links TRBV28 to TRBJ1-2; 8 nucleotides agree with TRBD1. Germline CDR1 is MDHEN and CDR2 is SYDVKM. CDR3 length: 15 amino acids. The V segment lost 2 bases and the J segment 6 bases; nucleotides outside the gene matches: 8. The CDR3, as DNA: TGTGCCAGCAGTTTAGGCGGCAGGGGGCTGAATGGCTACACCTTC. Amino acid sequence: CASSLGGRGLNGYTF.

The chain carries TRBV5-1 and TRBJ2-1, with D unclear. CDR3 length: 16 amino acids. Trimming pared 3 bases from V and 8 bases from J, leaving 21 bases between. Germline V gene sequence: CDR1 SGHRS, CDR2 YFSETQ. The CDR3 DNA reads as TGCGCCAGCAGCTACTATGAAACCCGACTCATCGATGAGCAGTTCTTC. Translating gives CASSYYETRLIDEQFF.

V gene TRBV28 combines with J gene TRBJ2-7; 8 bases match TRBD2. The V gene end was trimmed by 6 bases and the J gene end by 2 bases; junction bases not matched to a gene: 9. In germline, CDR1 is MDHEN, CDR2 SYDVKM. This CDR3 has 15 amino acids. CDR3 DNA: TGTGCCAGCAGCACGGGGGGGATACCCGCCTACGAGCAGTACTTC. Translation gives CASSTGGIPAYEQYF.

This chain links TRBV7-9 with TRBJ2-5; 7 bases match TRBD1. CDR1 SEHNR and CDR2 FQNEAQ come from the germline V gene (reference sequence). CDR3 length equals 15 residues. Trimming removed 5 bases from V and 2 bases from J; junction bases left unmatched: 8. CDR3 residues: CASSPDRMAQETQYF. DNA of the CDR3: TGTGCCAGCAGCCCGGACAGGATGGCACAAGAGACCCAGTACTTC.